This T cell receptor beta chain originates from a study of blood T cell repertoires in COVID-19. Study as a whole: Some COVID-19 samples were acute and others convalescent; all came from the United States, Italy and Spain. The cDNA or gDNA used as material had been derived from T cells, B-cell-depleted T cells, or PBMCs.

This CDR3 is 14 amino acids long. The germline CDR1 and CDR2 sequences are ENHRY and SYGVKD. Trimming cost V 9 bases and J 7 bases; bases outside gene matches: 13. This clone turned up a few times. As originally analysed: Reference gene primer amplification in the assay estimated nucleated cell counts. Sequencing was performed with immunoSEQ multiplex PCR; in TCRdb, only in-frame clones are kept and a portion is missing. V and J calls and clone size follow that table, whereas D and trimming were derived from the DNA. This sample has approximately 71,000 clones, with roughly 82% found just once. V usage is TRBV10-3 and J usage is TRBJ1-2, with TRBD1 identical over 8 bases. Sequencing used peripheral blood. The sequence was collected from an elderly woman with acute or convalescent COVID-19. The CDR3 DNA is TGTGCCATTTACCCGCAGGGGGCTTTAGGTGGCTACACCTTC. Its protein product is CAIYPQGALGGYTF.